This TCR beta chain was identified in a study of vaccination effects on CD4 cells after COVID-19. The table came from immunoSEQ multiplex PCR; TCRdb's copy has only in-frame clones and leaves some out. The sample has approximately 47,000 clones, approximately 70% seen once; the top ten hold 6% to 7%. With respect to this clone: What it recognizes is unknown.

Cultured cells yielded isolated CD4+ T cells after 10 to 11 days. Vaccination of participants consisted of two doses of either the BNT162b2 or mRNA-1273 vaccine. CDR1 KGHSH and CDR2 LQKENI come from the germline V gene. This CDR3 spans 14 amino acids. Trimming took 4 bases from V and 1 from J, leaving 8 bases between them. The rearrangement joins TRBV18 to TRBJ1-5; D gene ambiguous. The sample was CD4+ T cells from PBMCs cultured without peptide, taken after COVID-19 vaccination. This sequence was found in a human donor who received a COVID-19 vaccine. The CDR3 bases are TGTGCCAGCTCACAGGGTCCGAGCAATCAGCCCCAGCATTTT. Translation gives CASSQGPSNQPQHF. Full variable domain (missing parts from reference TRBV18 and TRBJ1-5): NAGVMQNPRHLVRRRGQEARLRCSPMKGHSHVYWYRQLPEEGLKFMVYLQKENIIDESGMPKERFSAEFPKEGPSILRIQQVVRGDSAAYFCASSQGPSNQPQHFGDGTRLSIL.